Listed below are T cell receptor beta chains from one sample, sequenced in a study of T cell responses to AZD1222 COVID-19 vaccine. The table came from immunoSEQ multiplex PCR; TCRdb's copy has only in-frame clones and leaves some out. The profile shows more than 95,000 clones, about 90% of them singletons. This sample comprised peripheral blood, obtained on day 0 of AZD1222 vaccination. These receptors came from an adult in good health. CDR3s include the opening cysteine and the closing phenylalanine or tryptophan. A D gene is named only where the DNA matches it firmly. Clone size is given for some rows only: seen once, a few or many times, or a class if the clone is expanded.

d_call	j_call	v_call	clone_size	cdr3_nt	cdr3_aa
TRBD2	TRBJ2-3	TRBV19	NA	TGTGCCAGGGCCTTTATCGCGGGAGTGGCAGATACGCAGTATTTT	CARAFIAGVADTQYF
NA	TRBJ2-1	TRBV29-1	NA	TGCAGCGTTGATTTGGGGATGGGGAATGAGCAGTTCTTC	CSVDLGMGNEQFF
NA	TRBJ2-1	TRBV18	NA	TGTGCCAGCTCACCTTCGCCTGGGACAAGCTCCTACAATGAGCAGTTCTTC	CASSPSPGTSSYNEQFF
NA	TRBJ1-1	TRBV7-8	once	TGTGCCAGCAGCCCCCAGGGGCGGGCGAACACTGAAGCTTTCTTT	CASSPQGRANTEAFF
NA	TRBJ1-2	TRBV3-1/TRBV3-2	NA	TGTGCCAGCAGCCAGGGACCAAACTATGGCTACACCTTC	CASSQGPNYGYTF
TRBD1	TRBJ2-7	TRBV10-3	NA	TGTGCCATCAGTTATGACAGGGTATCCTACGAGCAGTACTTC	CAISYDRVSYEQYF
NA	TRBJ1-3	TRBV5-1	NA	TGCGCCAGCAGCTTGGACCCCTCTGGAAACACCATATATTTT	CASSLDPSGNTIYF
TRBD2	TRBJ2-3	TRBV5-1	NA	TGCGCCAGCACGCATGCTAGCGGGGGTCTCACAGATACGCAGTATTTT	CASTHASGGLTDTQYF
NA	TRBJ2-2	TRBV9	NA	TGTGCCAGCAGCCCCCGGCGGGGGCTTAACACCGGGGAGCTGTTTTTT	CASSPRRGLNTGELFF
NA	TRBJ2-3	TRBV10-3	NA	TGTGCCATCAGTGAGTCTGCTAGCCGGGATACGCAGTATTTT	CAISESASRDTQYF
NA	TRBJ2-7	TRBV2	NA	TGTGCCAGCAGTGTGGAAATCACCGGCGGCGAGCAGTACTTC	CASSVEITGGEQYF
NA	TRBJ2-1	TRBV2	once	TGTGCCAGCAGTGACCAGCGGTTAAGCTCCTACAATGAGCAGTTCTTC	CASSDQRLSSYNEQFF
NA	TRBJ2-1	TRBV7-8	once	TGTGCCAGCAGCTTAAGAGTCGGGACCGACAATGAGCAGTTCTTC	CASSLRVGTDNEQFF
NA	TRBJ1-2	TRBV4-1	NA	TGCGCCAGCAGCCAACAGGGTTTTGGCTACACCTTC	CASSQQGFGYTF
TRBD1	TRBJ2-5	TRBV5-1	NA	TGCGCCAGCAGCTTGGACCCGACAGGGAGTGGAGAGACCCAGTACTTC	CASSLDPTGSGETQYF